What follows are 16 T cell receptor beta chains derived from one specimen sequenced in a study of lymphopenia after photon versus proton radiotherapy. Libraries were prepared by immunoSEQ multiplex PCR; TCRdb keeps only in-frame clonotypes and omits some of them. This table holds roughly 14,000 clones, roughly four fifths found once. The source material was peripheral blood, sampled from a patient treated with photon-based radiotherapy. The receptors were gathered from a man aged 50-60 years with gastric cancer.

Only a few counts were recorded for this clone. The DNA of the CDR3 is TGTGCCAGCAGCGTGGGAAATTCACCCCTCCACTTT. This gives the protein CASSVGNSPLHF. The chain has TRBV5-8 and TRBJ1-6; D uncertain. Trimming took off 4 bases at V and 7 bases at J, with 6 bases between the two ends. There are 12 residues in the CDR3. CDR1 and CDR2 from the germline V gene are SGHTS and YDEGEE.

The V call is TRBV5-3, the J call TRBJ2-2; possible D gene TRBD1, 6 bases. TRBV5-3 is marked as an open reading frame, function uncertain. The CDR3 sequence is 17 residues long. The V end was cut by 0 bases, the J end by 4 bases, with 16 bases between. The CDR3 region has the DNA TGTGCCAGAAGCTTGGGACAGGCGAGGCGGGTCACCGGGGAGCTGTTTTTT. This codes for CARSLGQARRVTGELFF.

The J gene is TRBJ2-5, the V gene TRBV11-2; maybe TRBD1 (5 bases). Between the trimmed V and J ends, which lost 0 bases and 1 base, there was a span of 12 bases. The germline V gene encodes CDR1 SGHAT and CDR2 FQNNGV. The CDR3 is made up of 16 amino acids. The CDR3 region has the DNA TGTGCCAGCAGCTTAGATTTGGGAAGGGGCCAAGAGACCCAGTACTTC. It codes for CASSLDLGRGQETQYF.

The rearrangement links TRBV21-1 to TRBJ1-6; the table's D call of TRBD1 was not tested on the DNA. TRBV21-1 is flagged as a pseudogene. The CDR3 is 17 amino acids. As DNA, the CDR3 is TGTGCCAGCAGCAAATGTTTGGGGCACCATTATAATTCACCCCTCCACTTT. It yields the protein CASSKCLGHHYNSPLHF.

The chain links TRBV5-8 to TRBJ1-2; tentatively, D is TRBD1 (5 bases). This CDR3 is 18 amino acids long. The germline V gene encodes CDR1 SGHTS and CDR2 YDEGEE. V was cut by 3 bases and J by 4 bases, with 25 bases left in between. The CDR3 spells CASSWTPRDSIRGYGYTF. The CDR3 DNA reads as TGTGCCAGCAGCTGGACCCCACGGGACTCCATAAGGGGCTATGGCTACACCTTC.

The J gene is TRBJ2-7, the V gene TRBV30; D is undetermined. Germline V gene sequence: CDR1 GTSNPN, CDR2 SVGIG (reference sequence). This CDR3 contains 13 residues. Trimming cost V 3 bases and J 0 bases, with 9 bases left between them. CDR3 bases: TGTGCCTGGAGCCGGACGGACTCCTACGAGCAGTACTTC. This gives the protein CAWSRTDSYEQYF.

The rearrangement links TRBV25-1 to TRBJ2-5; no clear D gene. CDR3 length: 14 amino acids. Trimming pared 0 bases from V and 5 bases from J, leaving 10 bases between. CDR1 MGHDK and CDR2 SYGVNS come from the germline V gene. The CDR3 DNA is TGTGCCAGCAGTGAATATTATCACGCGGAGACCCAGTACTTC. The encoded protein is CASSEYYHAETQYF.

This chain uses TRBV7-3 with TRBJ2-1; TRBD2 agrees at 10 bases. From germline, CDR1 is SGHTA and CDR2 FQGTGA. The length of the CDR3 is 15 residues. With V trimmed by 5 bases and J by 7 bases, 8 bases remained unmatched. CDR3: CASSLQRGGLNEQFF. CDR3 in DNA: TGTGCCAGCAGCCTCCAGCGGGGGGGCCTGAATGAGCAGTTCTTC.

The chain carries TRBV5-8 and TRBJ2-7, with D unresolved. CDR1 and CDR2 from the germline V gene are SGHTS and YDEGEE. The CDR3 runs 14 residues. Trimming took 0 bases from V and 2 from J, leaving 9 bases between them. The CDR3 region has the DNA TGTGCCAGCAGCTTGGCGGACGGAGCCTACGAGCAGTACTTC. Encoded protein: CASSLADGAYEQYF.

The chain recombines TRBV19 with TRBJ2-1; D is undetermined. The CDR3 is 15 amino acids. V was clipped by 3 bases and J by 1 base, with 10 bases between them. Germline loops: CDR1 LNHDA, CDR2 SQIVND (reference sequence). Here the CDR3 reads CASSIGKRSYNEQFF. CDR3 sequence (DNA): TGTGCCAGTAGTATTGGCAAAAGATCCTACAATGAGCAGTTCTTC.

The chain employs TRBV27 and TRBJ2-5; D possibly corresponds to TRBD2 (5 bases). CDR3 length equals 13 residues. The V end lost 3 bases, the J end lost 4 bases, and 9 bases lay between the germline ends. Germline V gene lookup returns CDR1 MNHEY and CDR2 SMNVEV (reference sequence). The CDR3 DNA follows: TGTGCCAGCAGTTTTCGGGGTCGAGAGACCCAGTACTTC. Protein sequence: CASSFRGRETQYF.

The chain combines TRBV11-2 with TRBJ1-4; 8 bases fit TRBD1. The CDR3 runs to 13 residues. In germline, CDR1 is SGHAT, CDR2 FQNNGV. Trimming cost V 9 bases and J 7 bases; bases outside gene matches: 7. The CDR3 DNA follows: TGTGCCAGTCCAGGGGGCGCGGGTGAAAAACTGTTTTTT. This codes for CASPGGAGEKLFF.

The chain recombines TRBV4-1 with TRBJ1-6; 8 bases are shared with TRBD1. V gave up 3 bases and J gave up 8 bases; unmatched junction bases: 3. The CDR3 is 14 residues long. Germline V gene data show CDR1 as MGHRA and CDR2 as YSYEKL. CDR3 sequence reads: CASSQTGDYSPLHF. The DNA for the CDR3 is TGCGCCAGCAGCCAGACAGGGGACTATTCACCCCTCCACTTT.

The CDR3 DNA follows: TGTGCCAGCAGCTTTGAGGGTTTCGCCGAGCAGTACTTC. Its protein is CASSFEGFAEQYF. V is TRBV5-5 and J is TRBJ2-7, with D tentatively TRBD2 (5 bases). The CDR3 has 13 amino acids. Germline V lookup: CDR1 SGHKS, CDR2 YYEKEE (reference sequence). Trimming took 2 bases from V and 6 from J, leaving 12 bases between them.

The chain employs TRBV4-3 and TRBJ1-2; tentative D call: TRBD1 (6 bases). V was pared by 0 bases and J by 4 bases, with 12 bases between. Germline V gives CDR1 LGHNA, CDR2 YSLEER. The CDR3 extends over 15 amino acids. The DNA of the CDR3 is TGCGCCAGCAGCCAAGACCCGGGGGCAGGCTATGGCTACACCTTC. This translates into CASSQDPGAGYGYTF.

The rearrangement joins TRBV7-9 to TRBJ2-1; 7 nucleotides match TRBD2. The germline gives CDR1 SEHNR, CDR2 FQNEAQ (reference sequence). The CDR3 loop spans 17 amino acids. The V segment lost 6 bases and the J segment 7 bases; nucleotides outside the gene matches: 18. The CDR3 DNA reads as TGTGCCAGCAGTTCTACCGGGGGAGGACTAGGGATGAATGAGCAGTTCTTC. Encoded protein: CASSSTGGGLGMNEQFF.